This TCR beta chain was sequenced in a study of neurological immune-mediated disorders. Study-level findings and limits: None of the CDR3 amino acid sequences found in expanded clones was shared across subjects. This suggests that the TCR-beta repertoires were private in all groups.

In germline, CDR1 is MNHEY, CDR2 SMNVEV (reference sequence). The CDR3 sequence is 13 residues long. V dropped 4 bases and J dropped 7 bases, with 11 bases sitting between them. Each CDR3 protein is one row after TCRdb ran MiXCR on the 5' RACE reads. Of roughly 80,000 distinct CDR3 sequences detected, roughly 15% appear once; the ten largest clones hold approximately 15%. Ten or more counts support this clonotype. Its target is not known. The sequencing sample was made of PBMCs. V and J are TRBV27 and TRBJ2-1; D may match TRBD1 or TRBD2 (6 bases each). The TCR was taken from a woman aged 35 to 49 in good health. CDR3 sequence reads: CASSWGARNEQFF. In nucleotides, the CDR3 is TGTGCCAGCAGTTGGGGGGCCAGAAATGAGCAGTTCTTC.